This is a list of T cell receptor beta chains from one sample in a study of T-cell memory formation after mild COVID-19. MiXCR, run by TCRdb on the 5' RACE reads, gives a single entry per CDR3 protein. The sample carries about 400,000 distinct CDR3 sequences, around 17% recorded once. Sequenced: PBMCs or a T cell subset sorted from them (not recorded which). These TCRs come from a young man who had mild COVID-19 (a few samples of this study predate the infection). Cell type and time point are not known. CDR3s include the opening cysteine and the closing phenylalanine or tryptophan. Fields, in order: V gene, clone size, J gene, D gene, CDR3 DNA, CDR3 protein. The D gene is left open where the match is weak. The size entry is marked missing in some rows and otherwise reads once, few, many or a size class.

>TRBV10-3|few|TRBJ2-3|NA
TGTGCCATCAGTGAGTCGAAGGGGGGGATCACAGATACGCAGTATTTT
CAISESKGGITDTQYF
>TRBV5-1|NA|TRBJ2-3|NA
TGCGCCAGCAGCTTGGCCGGGGAGAGTGCAGATACGCAGTATTTT
CASSLAGESADTQYF
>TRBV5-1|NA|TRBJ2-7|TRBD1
TGCGCCAGCAGCTCCGGACAGGGGATAGCCGAGCAGTACTTC
CASSSGQGIAEQYF
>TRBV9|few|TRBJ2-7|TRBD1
TGTGCCAGCAGCGTAGCTTCAAGACAGGGGGCGTTCGACGAGCAGTACTTC
CASSVASRQGAFDEQYF
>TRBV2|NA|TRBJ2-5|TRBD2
TGTGCCAGCACGGCTAGCGGGGGGGCCGGAGAGACCCAGTACTTC
CASTASGGAGETQYF
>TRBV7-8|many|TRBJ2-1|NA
TGTGCCAGCAGCCCGGACTCACACAATGAGCAGTTCTTC
CASSPDSHNEQFF
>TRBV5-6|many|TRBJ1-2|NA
TGTGCCAGCAGCTTGGGGCAGGGAAAAGGAGGCTACACCTTC
CASSLGQGKGGYTF
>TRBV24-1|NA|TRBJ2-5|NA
TGTGCCACCAGTGGAGGAGGGACCCAGTACTTC
CATSGGGTQYF
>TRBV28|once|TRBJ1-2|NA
TGTGCCAGCAGTTTTGGGCAGCCCTCCTATGGCTACACCTTC
CASSFGQPSYGYTF
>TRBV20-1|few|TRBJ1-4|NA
TGCAGTGCTGGGCACGGGCGCCGAGGTGAAAAACTGTTTTTT
CSAGHGRRGEKLFF
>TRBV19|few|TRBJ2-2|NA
TGTGCCAGTAGTCCCGCCGCGGGGAGGAACACCGGGGAGCTGTTTTTT
CASSPAAGRNTGELFF
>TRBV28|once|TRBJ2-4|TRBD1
TGTGCCAGCAGCCCCGGTGGACAGGGATACATTCAGTACTTC
CASSPGGQGYIQYF
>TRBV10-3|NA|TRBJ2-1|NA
TGTGCCATCGCGCGGGACGAATACAATGAGCAGTTCTTC
CAIARDEYNEQFF
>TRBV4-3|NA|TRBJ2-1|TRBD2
TGCGCCAGCAGCCAGGGAGAGCGGGGAACCTACAATGAGCAGTTCTTC
CASSQGERGTYNEQFF
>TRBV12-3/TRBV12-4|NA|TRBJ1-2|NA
TGTGCCAGCAGTACGGGGGGCCGCTATGGCTACACCTTC
CASSTGGRYGYTF
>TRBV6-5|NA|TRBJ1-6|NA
TGTGCCAGCAGATTTGTAGCGGGACGCGCCTCGGGACCCCTCCACTTT
CASRFVAGRASGPLHF
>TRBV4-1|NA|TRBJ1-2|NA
TGCGCCAGCAGCCAAGATCTATCAGAGGTCCCGGGCTACACCTTC
CASSQDLSEVPGYTF
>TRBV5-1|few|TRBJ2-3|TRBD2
TGCGCCAGCAGCCAGTGGACTAGCGCTAGCACAGATACGCAGTATTTT
CASSQWTSASTDTQYF
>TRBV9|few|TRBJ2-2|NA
TGTGCCAGCAGCCCTACGCAGGGTTACACCGGGGAGCTGTTTTTT
CASSPTQGYTGELFF
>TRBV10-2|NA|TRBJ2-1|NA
TGCGCCAGCAGTGGCGGCGGGAAAAACGTGGGGCTAAACAATGAGCAGTTCTTC
CASSGGGKNVGLNNEQFF
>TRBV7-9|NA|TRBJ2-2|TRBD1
TGTGCCAGCAGCTCAACCAGGGGGCCCACCGGGGAGCTGTTTTTT
CASSSTRGPTGELFF
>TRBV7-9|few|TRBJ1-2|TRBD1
TGTGCCAGCAGCTCCTACAGGGGTTACTATGGCTACACCTTC
CASSSYRGYYGYTF
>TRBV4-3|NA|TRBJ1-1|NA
TGCGCCAGCAGCCAAGATCGGAGGAACACTGAAGCTTTCTTT
CASSQDRRNTEAFF
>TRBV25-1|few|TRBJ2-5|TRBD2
TGTGCCAGCAGTGAATACACCGGGGGGGCCGGGGAGACCCAGTACTTC
CASSEYTGGAGETQYF
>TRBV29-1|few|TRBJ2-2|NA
TGCAGCGTCAGGGGGGTCTGGGGCACCGGGGAGCTGTTTTTT
CSVRGVWGTGELFF
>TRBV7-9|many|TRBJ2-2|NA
TGTGCCAGCAGCTCCGCAGGGACAAACACCGGGGAGCTGTTTTTT
CASSSAGTNTGELFF
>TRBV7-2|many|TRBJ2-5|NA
TGTGCCAGCAGCTTAGGGGGGCGCGGTGGAGAGACCCAGTACTTC
CASSLGGRGGETQYF
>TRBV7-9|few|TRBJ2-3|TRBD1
TGTGCCAGCAGCTTCACACAGGGGAGTACAGATACGCAGTATTTT
CASSFTQGSTDTQYF
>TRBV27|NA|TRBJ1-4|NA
TGTGCCAGCAGACAGAATGAAAAACTGTTTTTT
CASRQNEKLFF
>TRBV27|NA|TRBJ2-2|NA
TGTGCCAGCAGACCAACGGCGGCCCAGTCGGACGGGGAGCTGTTTTTT
CASRPTAAQSDGELFF
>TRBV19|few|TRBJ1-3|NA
TGTGCCAGTAGTATCACGGGCTACTCTGGAAACACCATATATTTT
CASSITGYSGNTIYF
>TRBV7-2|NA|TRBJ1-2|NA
TGTGCCAGCGGCATCGCGTGGAACTATGGCTACACCTTC
CASGIAWNYGYTF
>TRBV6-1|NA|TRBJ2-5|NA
TGTGCCAGCAGTGAAGGGGTGGGGGGTCCCCAAGAGACCCAGTACTTC
CASSEGVGGPQETQYF
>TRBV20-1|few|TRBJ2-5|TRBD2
TGCAGTGCTCGGCGGGGGGGGCCGGGAGAGACCCAGTACTTC
CSARRGGPGETQYF
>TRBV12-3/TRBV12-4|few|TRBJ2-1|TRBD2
TGTGCCAGCCGTCCGGGGGGGTCTATAAATGAGCAGTTCTTC
CASRPGGSINEQFF
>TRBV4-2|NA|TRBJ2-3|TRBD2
TGTGCCAGCAGCCAAGATCCAGCGGGGGGGCCTGGAGATACGCAGTATTTT
CASSQDPAGGPGDTQYF
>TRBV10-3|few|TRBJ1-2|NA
TGTGCCATCAGGGGGGGCGAAGAGTATGGCTACACCTTC
CAIRGGEEYGYTF
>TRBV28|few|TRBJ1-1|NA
TGTGCCAGCAATGGAGTAAGGATGAAAACTGAAGCTTTCTTT
CASNGVRMKTEAFF
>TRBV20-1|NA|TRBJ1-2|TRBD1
TGCAGTGCCCCTGGGACAGCAGACTATGGCTACACCTTC
CSAPGTADYGYTF
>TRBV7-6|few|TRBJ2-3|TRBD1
TGTGCCAGCAGCTTAGTCAGGGGGAGCACAGATACGCAGTATTTT
CASSLVRGSTDTQYF